This T cell receptor (beta chain) was recorded in a study of T cell repertoires in ileal Crohn's disease. The wider study: Operated complications were stricturing disease (approximately 60%) and penetrating disease (approximately 39%).

Deletions cut 5 bases from V and 9 bases from J, with 12 bases between. Germline lookup yields CDR1 LNHDA and CDR2 SQIVND (reference sequence). This CDR3 has 12 residues. Eligibility required adulthood, ileal or ileocolonic Crohn's disease and indicated ileocolonic resection. Produced via immunoSEQ multiplex PCR; TCRdb's table is partial and in-frame only. The data contain around 33,000 clones, around 80% of them singletons. This clone occurred a few times. J is TRBJ2-3 and V is TRBV19; D remains ambiguous. The TCR sequence derives from an adult with Crohn's disease. Specimen: ileal tissue. The DNA of the CDR3 is TGTGCCAGTAGTCCTTCAACAGCCACGCAGTATTTT. This gives the protein CASSPSTATQYF.